This TCR beta chain emerged from a study of blood T cell repertoires in COVID-19. Study background: Sample material is recorded as cDNA or gDNA derived from T cells, B-cell-depleted T cells, or PBMCs.

Grouping used clinical history reported by participants in a survey and questionnaire. Measured with immunoSEQ multiplex PCR; TCRdb has only the in-frame clones, and not every one. The sample carries approximately 330,000 clones, around 85% recorded once. The germline gives CDR1 KGHDR, CDR2 SFDVKD. The CDR3 consists of 20 residues. With 1 base clipped from V and 5 bases from J, the junction kept 15 bases outside the gene matches. The TCR sequence derives from a woman between 35 and 50 years old with acute COVID-19. What was sequenced was PBMCs or T cells enriched from blood (not recorded which). V usage is TRBV24-1 and J usage is TRBJ2-2, with 10 nucleotides matching TRBD2. The CDR3, as DNA: TGTGCCACCAGTGATTTACCGGGACTAGCGACTGAGAGTTTGACCGGGGAGCTGTTTTTT. Protein: CATSDLPGLATESLTGELFF.